This is a list of T cell receptor beta chains from one sample in a study of cytomegalovirus exposure and HLA in healthy donors. The method was immunoSEQ multiplex PCR; TCRdb's version includes in-frame clones alone and lacks a portion of them. The listing contains 55,000 to 70,000 clones. Input material: PBMCs. The receptors shown here come from a female donor in good health and CMV-seropositive. Both conserved end residues are part of each CDR3. D genes are given only for firm matches.

d_call j_call v_call cdr3_aa cdr3_nt
. TRBJ1-2 TRBV20-1 CSADLWAGYTF TGCAGTGCTGATCTCTGGGCTGGCTACACCTTC
TRBD1 TRBJ2-7 TRBV28 CASSLTGGSYEQYF TGTGCCAGCAGTTTAACAGGGGGCTCCTACGAGCAGTACTTC
. TRBJ1-5 TRBV6-1 CASMLESNQPQHF TGTGCCAGCATGCTCGAGAGCAATCAGCCCCAGCATTTT
. TRBJ2-2 TRBV28 CASSVDRGELFF TGTGCCAGCAGTGTTGACAGAGGGGAGCTGTTTTTT
. TRBJ2-3 TRBV5-1 CASRSAGISTDTQYF TGCGCCAGCAGGTCGGCCGGGATATCAACAGATACGCAGTATTTT
TRBD2 TRBJ2-7 TRBV7-2 CASSLTSGDSYEQYF TGTGCCAGCAGTTTGACTAGCGGGGATTCCTACGAGCAGTACTTC
TRBD1 TRBJ1-5 TRBV5-5 CASSLGHRGNQPQHF TGTGCCAGCAGCTTGGGGCACAGGGGAAATCAGCCCCAGCATTTT
. TRBJ2-1 TRBV7-2 CASSLAGGGSSYNEQFF TGTGCCAGCAGCTTAGCAGGAGGGGGCTCCTCCTACAATGAGCAGTTCTTC
. TRBJ2-5 TRBV4-1 CASSQGSASPQETQYF TGCGCCAGCAGCCAAGGGTCGGCTAGCCCCCAAGAGACCCAGTACTTC
. TRBJ1-2 TRBV28 CASSKGYYGYTF TGTGCCAGCAGTAAGGGGTACTATGGCTACACCTTC
. TRBJ1-2 TRBV18 CASSPPLTGGADGYTF TGTGCCAGCTCACCACCTTTGACGGGGGGCGCGGATGGCTACACCTTC
. TRBJ2-1 TRBV10-1 CASRSEIEGEQFF TGCGCCTCCCGTTCCGAGATTGAGGGTGAGCAGTTCTTC
TRBD2 TRBJ2-3 TRBV4-3 CASSRGWLAETDTQYF TGCGCCAGCAGCCGCGGATGGCTAGCGGAAACAGATACGCAGTATTTT
. TRBJ2-5 TRBV4-1 CASSQERFDVNQYF TGCGCCAGCAGCCAAGAGAGGTTTGACGTGAACCAGTACTTC